This T cell receptor beta chain was observed in a study of cytomegalovirus exposure and HLA in healthy donors. About the study: Among the 398 genotyped donors, 70% to 90% were placed in the Caucasian-associated ancestry cluster.

Findings and caveats of the study: Roughly uniform sequencing depth across donors was assumed, possibly incorrectly.

With regard to this clone: Its antigen is unknown. This same CDR3 is encoded by further DNA sequences in the sample.

The CDR3 consists of 13 residues. Germline CDR1 LNHDA, CDR2 SQIVND (reference sequence). Trimming shortened V by 6 bases and J by 0 bases, and 9 bases separated the two germline ends. Both 60 Vbeta primers and 13 Jbeta primers went into the PCR. Source study methods: There were about 86 million unique TCR beta chains by a later count, and some 12 million of them were shared. Assay: immunoSEQ multiplex PCR; the TCRdb copy retains only in-frame clones and omits some. The V and J calls and clone size come from that table; D and trimming were worked out from the DNA. The sample shows about 200,000 clones, roughly 80% of them seen only once.

This clonotype was obtained from a man aged 25 to 40 in good health and CMV-seronegative. Sequencing was performed on PBMCs. This chain links TRBV19 with TRBJ2-7, with D perhaps TRBD1 (6 bases). The CDR3 region is CASSATGSYEQYF. The CDR3 nucleotides are TGTGCCAGTAGCGCGACAGGCTCCTACGAGCAGTACTTC.